This is a list of T cell receptor beta chains from one sample in a study of T cell changes during pregnancy in multiple sclerosis. Libraries were prepared by immunoSEQ multiplex PCR; TCRdb keeps only in-frame clonotypes and omits some of them. This table has about 39,000 clones, 75% to 95% appearing once. The source was CD4+ T cells from peripheral blood mononuclear cells, collected after pregnancy. These receptors were collected from a female donor in good health, enrolled as a control in a pregnancy study. Each CDR3 is given with its conserved first and last residue. D genes are given only for firm matches. Only part of the rows carry a size: once, few, many, or a class if the clone is expanded.

V	size	J	D	DNA	CDR3
TRBV7-9	NA	TRBJ1-1	TRBD1	TGTGCCAGCAGCCCCACAGGGGCACCTAGGAACACTGAAGCTTTCTTT	CASSPTGAPRNTEAFF
TRBV7-2	NA	TRBJ1-2	NA	TGTGCCAGCAGCTACCAACCCAGAAATGGCTACACCTTC	CASSYQPRNGYTF
TRBV18	NA	TRBJ2-7	NA	TGTGCCAGCTCACTTGCGGGACAGCCCTACGAGCAGTACTTC	CASSLAGQPYEQYF
TRBV9	NA	TRBJ2-2	TRBD2	TGTGCCAGCAGCGTATTCCCAGGCGGGGGGCTCTCCACCGGGGAGCTGTTTTTT	CASSVFPGGGLSTGELFF
TRBV18	once	TRBJ2-6	NA	TGTGCCAGCTCACCCGGACTCTCATCTGGGGCCAACGTCCTGACTTTC	CASSPGLSSGANVLTF
TRBV19	NA	TRBJ2-5	NA	TGTGCCAGTAGCCCTCAAGAGACCCAGTACTTC	CASSPQETQYF
TRBV6-1	NA	TRBJ2-7	NA	TGTGCCAGCAGTCCATGGGGCCGAGAAGAGCAGTACTTC	CASSPWGREEQYF
TRBV27	NA	TRBJ2-4	NA	TGTGCCAGCAGTTTAGGGCTTGGAAACATTCAGTACTTC	CASSLGLGNIQYF
TRBV19	NA	TRBJ2-2	TRBD2	TGTGCCAGTAGTATGACTAGCGGGATCGGGGAGCTGTTTTTT	CASSMTSGIGELFF
TRBV29-1	NA	TRBJ2-4	NA	TGCAGCGTTGGGGTTGGGGTGAGGGACATTCAGTACTTC	CSVGVGVRDIQYF
TRBV28	NA	TRBJ1-1	NA	TGTGCCAGCAGACCCCGCGGGGTTAACACTGAAGCTTTCTTT	CASRPRGVNTEAFF
TRBV30	NA	TRBJ1-6	NA	TGTGCCTCAAGGACAGCCTATAATTCACCCCTCCACTTT	CASRTAYNSPLHF
TRBV27	NA	TRBJ1-2	NA	TGTGCCAGCAGTTTATCCCCGGGAGACTATGGCTACACCTTC	CASSLSPGDYGYTF
TRBV6-1	NA	TRBJ1-5	NA	TGTGCCAGCAGTGGCGGAGGGATGACGGCTTTTCAGCCCCAGCATTTT	CASSGGGMTAFQPQHF
TRBV15	NA	TRBJ1-3	NA	TGTGCCACCAGCAGAGATCTTAGGGGAAGCTCTGGAAACACCATATATTTT	CATSRDLRGSSGNTIYF
TRBV5-6	NA	TRBJ2-2	NA	TGTGCCAGCAGCTCGGGACTCACCGGGGAGCTGTTTTTT	CASSSGLTGELFF
TRBV7-3	NA	TRBJ2-4	TRBD2	TGTGCCAGCAGCTCGTCTAGCGGGCACCTAGCCAAAAACATTCAGTACTTC	CASSSSSGHLAKNIQYF
TRBV2	NA	TRBJ2-1	NA	TGTGCCAGCAGTGGGGGCTATGAGCAGTTCTTC	CASSGGYEQFF
TRBV5-4	NA	TRBJ2-3	NA	TGTGCCAGCAGCTTGGGGCTAGAACCATTGGATACGCAGTATTTT	CASSLGLEPLDTQYF
TRBV6-5	NA	TRBJ1-4	TRBD1	TGTGCCAGCAGCTGGGGACAGTCAACTAATGAAAAACTGTTTTTT	CASSWGQSTNEKLFF
TRBV4-2	once	TRBJ2-7	TRBD2	TGTGCCAGCAACCACGAGCGGGGGACCCCCTACGAGCAGTACTTC	CASNHERGTPYEQYF
TRBV4-1	NA	TRBJ2-5	NA	TGCGCTAGCAGCCAAGAAGCTAGTCACCGGGAGACCCAGTACTTC	CASSQEASHRETQYF
TRBV5-6	NA	TRBJ1-3	TRBD1	TGTGCCAGCAGCTGGACAGGCGGAAACACCATATATTTT	CASSWTGGNTIYF
TRBV10-3	NA	TRBJ2-2	TRBD2	TGTGCCATCAGAGGGACTAGCGGGAGGGCCGGGACCGGGGAGCTGTTTTTT	CAIRGTSGRAGTGELFF
TRBV5-1	NA	TRBJ2-7	TRBD1	TGCGCCAGCAGCCTCGGGGGACAGGGCATTTACGAGCAGTACTTC	CASSLGGQGIYEQYF
TRBV19	NA	TRBJ1-4	TRBD1	TGTGCCAGTAGCCACAGGGGGCGAAATGAAAAACTGTTTTTT	CASSHRGRNEKLFF
TRBV4-3	NA	TRBJ1-6	TRBD1	TGCGCCAGCAGCCAAGAGCGGACAGGGGGTCTTTCACCCCTCCACTTT	CASSQERTGGLSPLHF
TRBV5-5	NA	TRBJ2-7	TRBD2	TGTGCCAGCAGCTTGGTTGGGGGGGACGAGCAGTACTTC	CASSLVGGDEQYF
TRBV6-4	medium-sized	TRBJ1-1	NA	TGTGCCAGCAGTGACCGGGAGAACACTGAAGCTTTCTTT	CASSDRENTEAFF
TRBV29-1	once	TRBJ2-5	TRBD1	TGCAGCGTCTCAGGGGGTCGGGAGACCCAGTACTTC	CSVSGGRETQYF
TRBV9	NA	TRBJ2-1	TRBD1	TGTGCCAGCAGCGTTCAGTCAGGGGGCGCACGGGTCAATGAGCAGTTCTTC	CASSVQSGGARVNEQFF
TRBV28	NA	TRBJ1-5	NA	TGTGCCAGCAGACGCCGGACGGGGGTTAGCAATCAGCCCCAGCATTTT	CASRRRTGVSNQPQHF
TRBV29-1	NA	TRBJ1-2	TRBD1	TGCAGCTCAGAGGGGACGGGGACAGACTATGGCTATACCTTC	CSSEGTGTDYGYTF
TRBV29-1	few	TRBJ1-3	NA	TGCAGCGCCCAACCCTATTCTGGAAACACCATATATTTT	CSAQPYSGNTIYF
TRBV15	NA	TRBJ2-3	TRBD2	TGTGCCACCAGCGGAAATAGCGGGGGGCCAGATACGCAGTATTTT	CATSGNSGGPDTQYF
TRBV15	NA	TRBJ1-2	NA	TGTGCCACCAGCAGAGACGTAGGACAGTCCTATGGCTACACCTTC	CATSRDVGQSYGYTF
TRBV5-4	NA	TRBJ2-3	TRBD2	TGTGCCAGCAGCCCCGGGACTAGCGATGTGGATTTT	CASSPGTSDVDF
TRBV28	NA	TRBJ1-5	NA	TGTGCCAGCAGTTTATTTGGGGGGGCAGCTCAGCCCCAGCATTTT	CASSLFGGAAQPQHF
TRBV5-5	NA	TRBJ2-7	NA	TGTGCCAGCAGCTTGCGGCAGGGTTTCAACGAGCAGTACTTC	CASSLRQGFNEQYF
TRBV9	once	TRBJ2-7	TRBD2	TGTGCCAGCAGCCCTCGTGTCGGGGGGGTCGACGAGCAGTACTTC	CASSPRVGGVDEQYF
TRBV28	NA	TRBJ1-4	NA	TGTGCCAGCAGGGCGGGGTCGAAACTGTTTTTT	CASRAGSKLFF
TRBV4-2	NA	TRBJ1-3	NA	TGTGCCAGCAGCCAAGATCCAGGGGCTGGAAACACCATATATTTT	CASSQDPGAGNTIYF
TRBV19	NA	TRBJ1-1	NA	TGTGCCAGTAAGGGAGGCATGAACACTGAAGCTTTCTTT	CASKGGMNTEAFF
TRBV28	NA	TRBJ2-7	NA	TGTGCCAGCAGTTTTGATTTCGAGATACTTTCCTACGAGCAGTACTTC	CASSFDFEILSYEQYF
TRBV27	NA	TRBJ2-3	TRBD1	TGTGCCAGCAGTTATTTTGACAGGGGTGGCGATACGCAGTATTTT	CASSYFDRGGDTQYF